These 17 T cell receptor beta chains came from one sample sequenced in a study of T cell repertoires in cytomegalovirus infection. Which antigens these TCRs recognize remains unknown. MiXCR, applied by TCRdb to the reads, yields one record per CDR3 protein. Among fewer than 1,000,000 distinct CDR3 sequences listed, approximately 31% were seen once. Sequencing was performed on cultured CD8+ T cells from PBMCs, taken from culture after CMV antigen stimulation. The receptors originated from a human donor in good health (CMV status not recorded). Some clones in this sample may be carry-over from other donors' samples.

The chain employs TRBV12-3 or TRBV12-4 and TRBJ2-2; 10 bases agree with TRBD2. With V trimmed by 5 bases and J by 6 bases, 6 bases remained unmatched. The CDR3 totals 15 residues. The CDR3 bases are TGTGCCAGCAGTCCTCTAGCGGGGGCCCCCGGGGAGCTGTTTTTT. Translation gives CASSPLAGAPGELFF.

This clonotype was picked up many times. The chain carries TRBV7-2 and TRBJ2-2; tentative D call: TRBD2 (5 bases). V lost 7 bases and J 10 bases, leaving 13 bases between the germline ends. The CDR3 covers 12 residues. Germline V gene data show CDR1 as SGHTA and CDR2 as FQGNSA. The chain's CDR3 is CASTFSGEELFF. The CDR3 region has the DNA TGTGCCAGCACCTTCTCCGGGGAGGAGCTGTTTTTT.

V usage is TRBV19 and J usage is TRBJ1-1, with a possible D match to TRBD1 (5 bases). There are 15 residues in the CDR3. Germline-derived CDR1 and CDR2 are LNHDA and SQIVND (reference sequence). V was cut by 7 bases and J by 1 base, with 16 bases left in between. The CDR3 loop reads CASTSWGIPNTEAFF. In nucleotides, the CDR3 is TGTGCCAGTACCAGTTGGGGCATTCCGAACACTGAAGCTTTCTTT.

The chain links TRBV5-6 to TRBJ1-1; D uncertain. V lost 1 base and J 1 base, leaving 8 bases between the germline ends. CDR1 and CDR2 (germline): SGHDT, YYEEEE. The CDR3 covers 14 residues. The CDR3 region is CASSLMAANTEAFF. For the CDR3, the DNA is TGTGCCAGCAGCTTGATGGCAGCGAACACTGAAGCTTTCTTT.

This rearrangement joins TRBV6-6 to TRBJ1-3, with D unresolved. CDR3 length: 15 residues. Trimming took off 2 bases at V and 0 bases at J, with 8 bases between the two ends. CDR1 and CDR2 from the germline V gene are MNHNY and SVGAGI (reference sequence). As DNA, the CDR3 is TGTGCCAGCAGTTACACCCGCAACTCTGGAAACACCATATATTTT. Translation: CASSYTRNSGNTIYF.

This clonotype came up a few times. The chain links TRBV6-6 to TRBJ2-7; D might be TRBD2 (6 bases). Between the trimmed V and J ends, which lost 0 bases and 1 base, there was a span of 16 bases. The CDR3 loop spans 17 amino acids. Germline V CDR1 and CDR2: MNHNY, SVGAGI (reference sequence). DNA of the CDR3: TGTGCCAGCAGTTACTCGGTCATCGGGGGATCTTCCTACGAGCAGTACTTC. It yields the protein CASSYSVIGGSSYEQYF.

There are a few counts of this clonotype. This chain uses TRBV28 with TRBJ1-3; the match to TRBD1 covers 9 bases. The germline gives CDR1 MDHEN, CDR2 SYDVKM. The CDR3 length is 17 residues. V lost 5 bases, J lost 0 bases, and 8 bases stayed unmatched. DNA of the CDR3: TGTGCCAGCAGTCACCTACAGGGGGCCCCCTCTGGAAACACCATATATTTT. This codes for CASSHLQGAPSGNTIYF.

A few counts support this clonotype. This chain links TRBV27 with TRBJ2-1; 10 bases are shared with TRBD2. The CDR3 loop spans 17 amino acids. Germline V gene data show CDR1 as MNHEY and CDR2 as SMNVEV (reference sequence). V shed 0 bases, J shed 3 bases, and the junction held 5 bases outside the gene matches. CDR3 in amino acids: CASSLSSGGTFYNEQFF. The CDR3 DNA is TGTGCCAGCAGTTTATCTAGCGGGGGGACCTTCTACAATGAGCAGTTCTTC.

In this sample, this clonotype turned up a few times. This chain links TRBV25-1 with TRBJ1-1; D unresolved. Germline CDR1 MGHDK, CDR2 SYGVNS. Trimming took 1 base from V and 5 from J, leaving 14 bases between them. The CDR3 consists of 15 residues. The CDR3 region is CASSEWRAEETEAFF. In nucleotides, the CDR3 is TGTGCCAGCAGTGAATGGCGCGCGGAAGAGACTGAAGCTTTCTTT.

This clonotype was detected a few times. The J gene is TRBJ1-5, the V gene TRBV4-1, with D uncertain. V lost 0 bases, J lost 7 bases, and 7 bases lay in between. This CDR3 is built from 13 residues. Per the germline V gene, CDR1 is MGHRA and CDR2 is YSYEKL. CDR3 sequence (DNA): TGCGCCAGCAGCCAAGAAAGGAGCCAGCCCCAGCATTTT. Protein product: CASSQERSQPQHF.

The rearrangement joins TRBV7-6 to TRBJ2-3; D is unclear. Germline V lookup: CDR1 SGHVS, CDR2 FNYEAQ. With 5 bases removed from V and 0 bases from J, the gap between germline ends came to 12 bases. This CDR3 has 15 amino acids. CDR3: CASSRWDSSTDTQYF. The DNA of the CDR3 is TGTGCCAGCAGCAGATGGGATTCTAGCACAGATACGCAGTATTTT.

Only a few counts were recorded for this clonotype. One end of the junction fails to match germline, which may point to a read error. The chain uses TRBV7-9 and TRBJ2-5; tentatively, D is TRBD1 or TRBD2 (5 bases each). The CDR3 has 12 residues. Germline CDR1 is SEHNR and CDR2 is FQNEAQ (reference sequence). Written as DNA, the CDR3 is TGTGCCAGCAGCCAAGATGGGGGAGCGATCCTCTTC. This encodes CASSQDGGAILF.

J is TRBJ2-1 and V is TRBV11-3; 10 nucleotides line up with TRBD1. This CDR3 spans 14 amino acids. V lost 8 bases and J lost 4; bases outside the gene matches: 5. Germline loops: CDR1 SGHNT, CDR2 YENEEA. The CDR3 spells CASALGQGYNEQFF. CDR3 nucleotides: TGTGCCAGCGCCCTGGGACAGGGGTACAATGAGCAGTTCTTC.

The genes are TRBV19 and TRBJ1-6; D is perhaps TRBD1 (5 bases). The CDR3 is made up of 15 amino acids. V lost 5 bases, J lost 4 bases, and 12 bases lay in between. CDR1 and CDR2 from the germline V gene are LNHDA and SQIVND (reference sequence). The CDR3 loop reads CASSGRGTYNSPLHF. CDR3 DNA: TGTGCCAGTAGTGGTAGGGGCACTTATAATTCACCCCTCCACTTT.

This clonotype was detected a few times. CDR3 residues: CASSPSGNEQYF. The CDR3 bases are TGTGCCAGCAGCCCCAGTGGTAACGAGCAGTACTTC. The chain has TRBV5-4 and TRBJ2-7, with D unresolved. CDR1 SGHNT and CDR2 YYREEE come from the germline V gene (reference sequence). Trimming removed 4 bases at V and 5 bases at J, with 10 bases between. The CDR3 runs to 12 residues.

This rearrangement joins TRBV6-2 or TRBV6-3 to TRBJ1-1; perhaps TRBD1 as D (5 bases). V lost 2 bases, J lost 5 bases, and 9 bases lay in between. CDR3 length equals 13 residues. CDR1 and CDR2 (germline): MNHEY, SVGEGT. This CDR3 reads CASSYPGQTEAFF. CDR3 DNA sequence: TGTGCCAGCAGTTACCCGGGGCAAACTGAAGCTTTCTTT.

This clonotype is a singleton in its sample. J is TRBJ1-1 and V is TRBV19; no clear D. The CDR3 is made up of 12 amino acids. Trimming shortened V by 7 bases and J by 2 bases, and 8 bases separated the two germline ends. CDR1 and CDR2 (germline): LNHDA, SQIVND (reference sequence). CDR3 sequence: CASMVGNTEAFF. As DNA, the CDR3 is TGTGCCAGTATGGTCGGAAACACTGAAGCTTTCTTT.